This T cell receptor beta chain was sequenced during a study of cytomegalovirus exposure and HLA in healthy donors. In the PCR, 60 Vbeta and 13 Jbeta primers were used. Sequenced by immunoSEQ multiplex PCR; TCRdb stores in-frame clones only, minus some. This sample yields some 140,000 clones, of which over 70% are seen a single time; about 2% belongs to the top ten. V lost 3 bases, J lost 2 bases, and 13 bases lay in between. This CDR3 has 15 residues. Germline loops: CDR1 SGHRS, CDR2 YFSETQ. The chain combines TRBV5-1 with TRBJ2-3; tentative D call: TRBD2 (5 bases). Sequencing was performed on PBMCs. The clonotype was recovered from a man younger than 45 in good health and CMV-seronegative. CDR3 region: CASSSGLTSTDTQYF. As DNA, the CDR3 is TGCGCCAGCAGCTCCGGACTTACGTCCACAGATACGCAGTATTTT.